These T cell receptor beta chains were read from a single sample in a study of read filtering for tumor transcriptome and immune sequencing. Each CDR3 protein gets one entry after TCRdb re-called the reads with MiXCR. The repertoire includes 75,000 to 95,000 distinct CDR3 sequences, about 22% of them detected once, and about an eighth sits in the top ten. The source material was a population of CD138-negative cells sorted from bone marrow. Receptors originate from a donor at least 40 years old with multiple myeloma. Both conserved end residues are part of each CDR3. A D gene is named only where the DNA matches it firmly. A clone size is listed for some rows: how often the clone was seen (once, few, many), or a class if it is expanded.

v_call	clone_size	d_call	j_call	cdr3_length	cdr3_nt	cdr3_aa
TRBV7-8	many	NA	TRBJ1-1	13	TGTGCCAGCAGCTTCACGGGGTTAACTGAAGCTTTCTTT	CASSFTGLTEAFF
TRBV19	NA	NA	TRBJ1-5	14	TGTGCCAGTAGTATAGGCAGGCAAAATCAGCCCCAGCATTTT	CASSIGRQNQPQHF
TRBV28	many	TRBD1	TRBJ2-6	18	TGTGCCAGCAGTCTCCTGACAGGGTCATTTTCTGGGGCCAACGTCCTGACTTTC	CASSLLTGSFSGANVLTF
TRBV6-2/TRBV6-3	NA	NA	TRBJ2-2	14	TGTGCCAGCAGTTACTGGCGGGGATCCGGGGAGCTGTTTTTT	CASSYWRGSGELFF
TRBV5-1	many	NA	TRBJ1-2	14	TGCGCCAGCAGCTCCGACAGTGCCAACTATGGCTACACCTTC	CASSSDSANYGYTF
TRBV7-8	few	NA	TRBJ1-1	15	TGTGCCAGCAGCTTAGGACGGCCACTGAACACTGAAGCTTTCTTT	CASSLGRPLNTEAFF
TRBV2	many	NA	TRBJ2-3	16	TGTGCCAGCACCCGCCCGGGGGGCCGCAGCACAGATACGCAGTATTTT	CASTRPGGRSTDTQYF
TRBV14	many	NA	TRBJ2-3	14	TGTGCCAGCAGCGCCGACCTTGGGTCAGATACGCAGTATTTT	CASSADLGSDTQYF
TRBV5-4	many	TRBD1	TRBJ2-7	15	TGTGCCAGCAGCTACTCGACAGGGGGCTCCTACGAGCAGTACTTC	CASSYSTGGSYEQYF
TRBV20-1	many	TRBD2	TRBJ2-7	15	TGCAGTGCTAGGGAACGGGGGGGTAGCTCCTACGAGCAGTACTTC	CSARERGGSSYEQYF
TRBV28	many	NA	TRBJ2-1	14	TGTGCCAGCAGTATTGAGAGCTCCTACAATGAGCAGTTCTTC	CASSIESSYNEQFF
TRBV20-1	many	NA	TRBJ1-1	14	TGCAGTGCTAGAAGGGTTATTGGGAACACTGAAGCTTTCTTT	CSARRVIGNTEAFF
TRBV28	many	NA	TRBJ2-7	11	TGTGCCAGCGATGAGGGGTCCGAGCAGTACTTC	CASDEGSEQYF
TRBV5-1	many	NA	TRBJ2-3	15	TGCGCCAGCAGCGCGGGGACTTCCCTCACAGATACGCAGTATTTT	CASSAGTSLTDTQYF
TRBV11-2	NA	NA	TRBJ1-1	16	TGTGCCAGCAGCCGAGGGGCCAGGGGTCTGAACACTGAAGCTTTCTTT	CASSRGARGLNTEAFF
TRBV27	NA	NA	TRBJ2-1	15	TGTGCCAGCAGTTTACTGCGCGGCCCCTACAATGAGCAGTTCTTC	CASSLLRGPYNEQFF
TRBV29-1	many	TRBD2	TRBJ2-3	14	TGCAGCGTTGAAACTAGCGGGGGGTCTGATACGCAGTATTTT	CSVETSGGSDTQYF
TRBV6-2/TRBV6-3	many	NA	TRBJ2-7	14	TGTGCCAGCAGGACCCGGGACACAATACGGGAGCAGTACTTC	CASRTRDTIREQYF
TRBV9	few	NA	TRBJ2-3	15	TGTGCCAGCAGCGTAGACGGGGACTCCACAGATACGCAGTATTTT	CASSVDGDSTDTQYF
TRBV7-4	many	TRBD1	TRBJ2-5	17	TGTGCCAGCAGCCCCCGACAGGGGAAGGTTTCGGGGGAGACCCAGTACTTC	CASSPRQGKVSGETQYF
TRBV12-3/TRBV12-4	many	NA	TRBJ1-5	15	TGTGCCAGCAGTTCGACAGGAGGCGGCAATCAGCCCCAGCATTTT	CASSSTGGGNQPQHF
TRBV14	NA	NA	TRBJ2-2	15	TGTGCCAGCAGCAGGACCCTGGGGGCTACCGGGGAGCTGTTTTTT	CASSRTLGATGELFF
TRBV4-2	many	NA	TRBJ1-5	14	TGTGCCAGCAGCCTCGGGACAACATATCAGCCCCAGCATTTT	CASSLGTTYQPQHF
TRBV20-1	many	TRBD2	TRBJ2-1	14	TGCAGTGCCCCTAGCGGGGGGGCCTACAATGAGCAGTTCTTC	CSAPSGGAYNEQFF
TRBV2	NA	NA	TRBJ1-1	14	TGTGCCAGCACCCTGGGGACACAGAACACTGAAGCTTTCTTT	CASTLGTQNTEAFF
TRBV19	many	NA	TRBJ1-4	15	TGTGCCAGTAGTATCGGTGCGGTCCTGGCGGAAAAACTGTTTTTT	CASSIGAVLAEKLFF
TRBV4-1	many	NA	TRBJ2-3	11	TGTGCCAGCAGCTTGAGCGATACGCAGTATTTT	CASSLSDTQYF
TRBV29-1	few	NA	TRBJ1-1	10	TGCAGCGTTATGGATTCTGAAGCTTTCTTT	CSVMDSEAFF
TRBV2	NA	NA	TRBJ2-5	14	TGTGCTAGCAGTGACCCCTCCCCGTCGGAGACCCAGCACTTC	CASSDPSPSETQHF
TRBV30	few	TRBD1	TRBJ1-5	14	TGTGCCTGGAGTGCCGGACAGGGCCGTCAGCCCCAGCATTTT	CAWSAGQGRQPQHF
TRBV20-1	few	TRBD1	TRBJ1-3	15	TGCAGTGCTAGCCCGACGGACAGGGGAAGGAACACCATATATTTT	CSASPTDRGRNTIYF
TRBV28	many	NA	TRBJ2-7	11	TGTGCCAGCAGCCCAAGGTACGAGCAGTACTTC	CASSPRYEQYF
TRBV19	few	TRBD1	TRBJ1-5	14	TGTGCCAGTAGTCCACAGGGGGTGGGTCAGCCCCAGCATTTT	CASSPQGVGQPQHF
TRBV5-1	many	NA	TRBJ1-5	14	TGCGCCAGCAGCCCGGTTGGGGGGCTTCAGCCCCAGCATTTT	CASSPVGGLQPQHF
TRBV27	many	NA	TRBJ2-7	12	TGTGCCAGCGGACTCAGGGGGGACGAGCAGTACTTC	CASGLRGDEQYF
TRBV7-2	many	TRBD2	TRBJ2-7	15	TGTGCCAGCAGCTTAGTTAGCGGGGAAACCTACGAGCAGTACTTC	CASSLVSGETYEQYF
TRBV20-1	many	NA	TRBJ1-1	12	TGCAGTGCTGAAGCAGGGGACACTGAAGCTTTCTTT	CSAEAGDTEAFF
TRBV6-1	NA	NA	TRBJ1-1	14	NA	CASILGQGYTEAFF
TRBV7-3	many	TRBD1	TRBJ2-1	14	TGTGCCAGCAGCCCCAGGGGGTCCTACAATGAGCAGTTCTTC	CASSPRGSYNEQFF
TRBV30	many	NA	TRBJ2-1	13	TGTGCCTGGAGTGTATGGCTAGCTCGTGAGCAGTTCTTC	CAWSVWLAREQFF
TRBV29-1	many	NA	TRBJ1-5	14	TGCAGCGTGAACAAGGAGGGAAGCAATCAGCCCCAGCATTTT	CSVNKEGSNQPQHF
TRBV2	many	NA	TRBJ2-1	11	TGTGCCAGCAGAATCCTCAATGAGCAGTTCTTC	CASRILNEQFF
TRBV7-9	NA	TRBD1	TRBJ1-2	15	TGTGCCAGCAGCCTAAAGACAGGGGGGACCTATGGCTACACCTTC	CASSLKTGGTYGYTF
TRBV19	many	NA	TRBJ1-4	14	TGTGCCAGTTCTCCTCTTGGGGGAAAGGAAAAACTGTTTTTT	CASSPLGGKEKLFF
TRBV28	many	NA	TRBJ1-1	14	TGTGCCAGCAGTTCACTCAGGGTGAGCACTGAAGCTTTCTTT	CASSSLRVSTEAFF
TRBV19	many	NA	TRBJ1-4	12	TGTGCCAGTAGTAAGCGGAATGAAAAACTGTTTTTT	CASSKRNEKLFF
TRBV5-1	many	NA	TRBJ2-3	13	TGCGCCAGCAAGGGCATCCCCACAGATACGCAGTATTTT	CASKGIPTDTQYF
TRBV4-1	NA	NA	TRBJ2-3	15	TGCGCCAGCAGCCCTCGGGCCGTCGGACCAGATACGCAGTATTTT	CASSPRAVGPDTQYF
TRBV6-5	NA	NA	TRBJ1-1	14	TGTGCCAGCAGTTACTCCGGGCCAGGGGCTGAAGCTTTCTTT	CASSYSGPGAEAFF
TRBV12-3/TRBV12-4	few	NA	TRBJ1-2	15	TGTGCCAGCAGTTTGGGGGTTAATGGAGACTATGGCTACACCTTC	CASSLGVNGDYGYTF
TRBV19	many	NA	TRBJ2-2	17	TGTGCCAGTAGTATAGAAAAGTGGAGGGGGCCTCACGGGGAGCTGTTTTTT	CASSIEKWRGPHGELFF
TRBV7-3	many	NA	TRBJ2-6	16	TGTGCCAGCAGCTTAGTGGGAGTCTCTGGGGCCAACGTCCTGACTTTC	CASSLVGVSGANVLTF
TRBV2	NA	NA	TRBJ1-2	13	TGTGCCAGCAGCCTACCGGGGGTCTGTGGCTACACCTTC	CASSLPGVCGYTF
TRBV5-6	many	NA	TRBJ2-3	16	TGTGCCAGCAGCTTGCGGGCCAGATCGATCACAGATACGCAGTATTTT	CASSLRARSITDTQYF
TRBV20-1	many	TRBD2	TRBJ2-3	15	TGCAGTGCTAGAGACCCTAGCGGGGGCGGAGATACGCAGTATTTT	CSARDPSGGGDTQYF
TRBV5-1	NA	NA	TRBJ2-5	15	TGCGCCAGCAGCTTCCACCTGGACAGAAAGGCGACCCAGTACTTC	CASSFHLDRKATQYF
TRBV20-1	many	NA	TRBJ2-6	14	TGCAGTGCTCCTGATAGCTCTGGGGCCAACGTCCTGACTTTC	CSAPDSSGANVLTF
TRBV6-5	many	NA	TRBJ2-2	15	TGTGCCAGCAGGCCCCTGGGGGCGAACACCGGGGAGCTGTTTTTT	CASRPLGANTGELFF
TRBV20-1	many	NA	TRBJ2-7	15	TGCAGTGCTAGAAGAGGTCATGGGGTTTCCTACGAGCAGTACTTC	CSARRGHGVSYEQYF
TRBV9	once	NA	TRBJ1-3	15	TGTGCCAGCAGCCTCCGCTGGGGCTCTGGAAACACCATATATTTT	CASSLRWGSGNTIYF